This TCR beta chain came from a study of shared clonotypes between healthy human individuals. On this clone: Its antigen is currently unknown.

Recent acute infections and vaccinations were absent in the healthy HIV-negative adult donors. Overall study results and limits: Sample collection involved blood only; tissue repertoires are likely different. A generally larger estimated richness was seen in naive subsets than in memory subsets.

Measured with immunoSEQ multiplex PCR; TCRdb has only the in-frame clones, and not every one. This sample yields fewer than 150,000 clones, of which around 71% are seen a single time; around 25% belongs to the top ten. The germline V gene has CDR1 MGHRA and CDR2 YSYEKL. The CDR3 is 18 residues long. The V segment lost 0 bases and the J segment 1 base; nucleotides outside the gene matches: 12. This clonotype was obtained from a woman in her 30s in good health. This sequence joins TRBV4-1 and TRBJ2-7; 7 bases agree with TRBD1. Sequenced material: memory CD8+ T cells sorted from blood. Subset meaning: CD45RO+ cells pooled with CCR7-negative TemRA cells. CDR3 nucleotide sequence: TGCGCCAGCAGCCAAGAAGGAAGATGGTCAGGGGGATCCTACGAGCAGTACTTC. Translated, it gives CASSQEGRWSGGSYEQYF.